The 28 T cell receptor beta chains in this list originate from one sample, sequenced in a study of type 1 regulatory T cells. TCRdb re-called the reads through MiXCR, storing one row per CDR3 protein. The table shows 80,000 to 100,000 distinct CDR3 sequences, with roughly 28% occurring only once. The sequenced sample consisted of CD4+ T cells, either the whole sample or a sorted fraction (not recorded which). All receptors come from a human donor in good health.

The chain combines TRBV7-9 with TRBJ2-7; no firm D call. The CDR3 length is 17 residues. V lost 2 bases, J lost 2 bases, and 19 bases lay in between. Germline CDR1 reads SEHNR; CDR2 reads FQNEAQ (reference sequence). As DNA, the CDR3 is TGTGCCAGCAGCTTAATCCGTGGTAATCAGGACCCCTACGAGCAGTACTTC. This gives the protein CASSLIRGNQDPYEQYF.

The sample holds a few counts of this clonotype. The chain couples TRBV5-6 to TRBJ2-5; TRBD1 agrees at 11 bases. Germline V gives CDR1 SGHDT, CDR2 YYEEEE. This CDR3 comprises 18 residues. V lost 0 bases to trimming and J lost 6 bases; unmatched junction nucleotides: 13. The DNA for the CDR3 is TGTGCCAGCAGCTTGGAGCTGAGTGGGACAGGGGGTATGAAGACCCAGTACTTC. Protein: CASSLELSGTGGMKTQYF.

The V and J genes are TRBV4-2 and TRBJ1-6; 7 bases are a match to TRBD1. CDR1 and CDR2 from the germline V gene are LGHNA and YNFKEQ. CDR3 length: 16 residues. Trimming took 6 bases from V and 7 from J; bases not matched to a gene: 12. As DNA, the CDR3 is TGTGCCAGCAGACAGAACCGGGACAGAATGAATTCACCCCTCCACTTT. Its translation is CASRQNRDRMNSPLHF.

The table lists this clonotype with a few counts. The chain uses TRBV24-1 and TRBJ1-6, with TRBD1 as a possible D gene (5 bases). Trimming stripped 10 bases from V and 10 bases from J, with 16 bases between. Germline-derived CDR1 and CDR2 are KGHDR and SFDVKD. CDR3 length equals 13 residues. The CDR3 is CATTGNRGSPLHF. The CDR3 coding sequence is TGTGCCACAACTGGCAACCGGGGGTCACCCCTCCACTTT.

This clonotype was seen a few times. V usage is TRBV7-2 and J usage is TRBJ2-5; D call uncertain. The CDR3 runs to 14 residues. Trimming removed 5 bases at V and 5 bases at J, with 15 bases between. In germline, CDR1 is SGHTA, CDR2 FQGNSA. Here the CDR3 DNA reads TGTGCCAGCAGCCCACTAAGCTCTCTCGAGACCCAGTACTTC. Translating gives CASSPLSSLETQYF.

The rearrangement links TRBV29-1 to TRBJ2-5; D may correspond to TRBD1 or TRBD2 (5 bases each). Germline V gene lookup returns CDR1 SQVTM and CDR2 ANQGSEA. CDR3 length: 14 amino acids. V was trimmed by 7 bases and J by 2 bases, leaving 17 bases between them. For the CDR3, the DNA is TGCAGCGCACTTAGTGAGGGGCTTCAAGAGACCCAGTACTTC. Protein sequence: CSALSEGLQETQYF.

Only a few counts were recorded for this clonotype. The V call is TRBV5-1, the J call TRBJ2-7; D ambiguous. The CDR3 loop spans 14 amino acids. Germline V lookup: CDR1 SGHRS, CDR2 YFSETQ. The V gene lost 4 bases and the J gene lost 3 bases, with 14 bases spanning the gap. CDR3 region: CASSLDGPDYEQYF. In nucleotides, the CDR3 is TGCGCCAGCAGCCTAGACGGCCCAGACTACGAGCAGTACTTC.

This clonotype has more than one count but fewer than ten. The rearrangement uses TRBV5-1 and TRBJ1-2; D remains ambiguous. The CDR3 has 13 residues. V was trimmed by 2 bases and J by 7 bases, leaving 12 bases between them. From germline, CDR1 is SGHRS and CDR2 YFSETQ. In nucleotides, the CDR3 is TGCGCCAGCAGCTTTGAGGGCGCGGGTGGCTACACCTTC. This encodes CASSFEGAGGYTF.

This clonotype has a handful of counts. V is TRBV11-2 and J is TRBJ2-6; D possibly corresponds to TRBD1 (5 bases). V was clipped by 4 bases and J by 2 bases, with 15 bases between them. CDR3 length: 17 amino acids. Germline CDR1 is SGHAT and CDR2 is FQNNGV. In DNA form, the CDR3 reads TGTGCCAGCAGCTATACAGGTGGGGCGCCTGGGGCCAACGTCCTGACTTTC. Protein: CASSYTGGAPGANVLTF.

This clonotype turned up a few times. The chain uses TRBV18 and TRBJ2-7; tentative D call: TRBD2 (6 bases). The CDR3 is made up of 13 amino acids. Between the trimmed V and J ends, which lost 4 bases and 3 bases, there was a span of 10 bases. CDR1 is KGHSH and CDR2 is LQKENI in the germline V gene. In nucleotides, the CDR3 is TGTGCCAGCTCACTGGGGGACTTCTACGAGCAGTACTTC. It yields the protein CASSLGDFYEQYF.

This clonotype was seen only a few times. The chain uses TRBV10-3 and TRBJ2-3; 7 bases map to TRBD1. Germline CDR1 and CDR2: ENHRY and SYGVKD. This CDR3 contains 15 residues. V lost 5 bases, J lost 0 bases, and 5 bases stayed unmatched. CDR3 sequence: CAISLDRVSTDTQYF. The CDR3, as DNA: TGTGCCATCAGTCTCGACAGGGTTAGCACAGATACGCAGTATTTT.

This clonotype was observed a few times. The chain is built from TRBV29-1 and TRBJ2-2, with D perhaps TRBD1 (5 bases). Trimming cost V 3 bases and J 6 bases, with 8 bases left between them. The CDR3 extends over 12 amino acids. The germline V gene encodes CDR1 SQVTM and CDR2 ANQGSEA. The CDR3 reads CSVEEGAGELFF. The CDR3 bases are TGCAGCGTTGAGGAAGGGGCCGGGGAGCTGTTTTTT.

Only a few counts were recorded for this clonotype. The chain employs TRBV7-2 and TRBJ2-7; D gene ambiguous. V shed 5 bases and J shed 3 bases, with 11 bases lying between them. This CDR3 region has 13 residues. Germline-derived CDR1 and CDR2 are SGHTA and FQGNSA. CDR3 loop: CASSAVGFYEQYF. The CDR3 bases are TGTGCCAGCAGCGCCGTAGGGTTCTACGAGCAGTACTTC.

By proportion, this clonotype is medium-sized. J is TRBJ2-7 and V is TRBV7-2; 7 positions agree with TRBD2. CDR3 length: 14 amino acids. CDR1 SGHTA and CDR2 FQGNSA come from the germline V gene. The V segment lost 3 bases and the J segment 0 bases; nucleotides outside the gene matches: 2. The CDR3 DNA reads TGTGCCAGCAGCTTCCGGACTAGCTCCTACGAGCAGTACTTC. Protein product: CASSFRTSSYEQYF.

Only one count was recorded for this clonotype. The chain employs TRBV24-1 and TRBJ1-5; D is unclear. In germline, CDR1 is KGHDR, CDR2 SFDVKD. The V end lost 4 bases, the J end lost 6 bases, and 18 bases lay between the germline ends. The CDR3 consists of 16 residues. CDR3 sequence: CATSDRAWAGGQPQHF. CDR3 bases: TGTGCCACCAGTGACAGAGCCTGGGCGGGAGGTCAGCCCCAGCATTTT.

This chain links TRBV7-2 with TRBJ2-3, with 11 bases matching TRBD2. The germline CDR1 and CDR2 sequences are SGHTA and FQGNSA. The junction had 10 bases not matched to a gene; V was cut back by 1 base and J by 13 bases. The CDR3 is 15 residues long. The DNA for the CDR3 is TGTGCCAGCAGCTTAGAAAGGCTAGCGGGAGGCTCCGAGTATTTT. Protein sequence: CASSLERLAGGSEYF. The whole variable domain, remainder taken from reference TRBV7-2 and TRBJ2-3, is GAGVSQSPSNKVTEKGKDVELRCDPISGHTALYWYRQSLGQGLEFLIYFQGNSAPDKSGLPSDRFSAERTGGSVSTLTIQRTQQEDSAVYLCASSLERLAGGSEYFGPGTRLTVL.

This chain joins TRBV7-2 and TRBJ2-3; 14 nucleotides align to TRBD2. The CDR3 is made up of 16 amino acids. V dropped 3 bases and J dropped 7; count of bases not matched to a gene: 6. Germline V CDR1 and CDR2: SGHTA, FQGNSA. Here the CDR3 DNA reads TGTGCCAGCAGCTTCGGGACTAGCGGGAGCAAAAATACGCAGTATTTT. It translates to CASSFGTSGSKNTQYF.

In its sample, this clonotype was seen a few times. This chain connects TRBV30 to TRBJ2-2, with D perhaps TRBD1 (5 bases). The V end lost 0 bases, the J end lost 2 bases, and 10 bases lay between the germline ends. Germline V lookup: CDR1 GTSNPN, CDR2 SVGIG (reference sequence). The CDR3 runs to 15 residues. The CDR3 reads CAWSVLQGNTGELFF. As DNA, the CDR3 is TGTGCCTGGAGTGTACTGCAGGGAAACACCGGGGAGCTGTTTTTT.

In its sample, this clonotype was seen many times. The CDR3 is CASSEQGAGANVLTF. In DNA form, the CDR3 reads TGTGCCAGCAGTGAGCAGGGGGCTGGGGCCAACGTCCTGACTTTC. This rearrangement joins TRBV6-1 to TRBJ2-6; 7 bases are a match to TRBD1. The V gene's germline CDR1 is MNHNS and CDR2 SASEGT. V dropped 3 bases and J dropped 2; count of bases not matched to a gene: 1. This CDR3 has 15 amino acids.

This clonotype appeared a few times. This sequence joins TRBV28 and TRBJ2-3; D not resolved. The CDR3 consists of 13 residues. Germline-derived CDR1 and CDR2 are MDHEN and SYDVKM. Trimming pared 8 bases from V and 4 bases from J, leaving 13 bases between. This chain's CDR3 is CASEQDGADTQYF. CDR3 in DNA: TGTGCCAGCGAACAAGACGGAGCAGATACGCAGTATTTT.

The V gene is TRBV5-1, the J gene TRBJ1-1; weak D call: TRBD1 (6 bases). Trimming took 4 bases from V and 1 from J, leaving 26 bases between them. There are 19 residues in the CDR3. Germline V gene data show CDR1 as SGHRS and CDR2 as YFSETQ. The CDR3 nucleotides are TGCGCCAGCAGCCCCGCGGGCACAGGGAGGTTATGGAAGAACACTGAAGCTTTCTTT. Translation gives CASSPAGTGRLWKNTEAFF.

This clonotype was seen a handful of times. The V gene is TRBV19, the J gene TRBJ2-1; D gene uncertain. The CDR3 is 13 amino acids. Germline V lookup: CDR1 LNHDA, CDR2 SQIVND (reference sequence). V was pared by 5 bases and J by 5 bases, with 10 bases between. CDR3 DNA sequence: TGTGCCAGTAGTGTTGGACCGAACAATGAGCAGTTCTTC. It is translated as CASSVGPNNEQFF.

This chain connects TRBV3-1 to TRBJ2-2, with D perhaps TRBD2 (6 bases). CDR1 and CDR2 from the germline V gene are LGHDT and YNNKEL (reference sequence). Trimming took 1 base from V and 7 from J, leaving 13 bases between them. This CDR3 has 15 residues. The CDR3 coding sequence is TGTGCCAGCAGCCAAGCGGGAGTATCGTTCGGGGAGCTGTTTTTT. This codes for CASSQAGVSFGELFF.

In this sample, this clonotype turned up a few times. This chain joins TRBV7-9 and TRBJ2-7; D ambiguous. The CDR3 has 14 residues. Trimming took 8 bases from V and 2 from J, leaving 16 bases between them. From germline, CDR1 is SEHNR and CDR2 FQNEAQ (reference sequence). The CDR3 sequence is CASSNGSPTYEQYF. DNA for the CDR3: TGTGCCAGCTCAAACGGGTCGCCAACCTACGAGCAGTACTTC.

The genes are TRBV20-1 and TRBJ2-2; maybe TRBD1 (5 bases). V lost 0 bases and J lost 0, with 14 bases in between. The CDR3 is 17 amino acids. Looked up from germline, CDR1 is DFQATT and CDR2 is SNEGSKA (reference sequence). The CDR3 reads CSARDSVRQTNTGELFF. The CDR3 DNA sequence: TGCAGTGCTAGAGATTCGGTTCGACAGACGAACACCGGGGAGCTGTTTTTT.

CDR3 region: CASSYRNSGTEQYF. Written as DNA, the CDR3 is TGTGCCAGCAGTTACCGCAATTCTGGAACCGAGCAGTACTTC. The chain has TRBV27 and TRBJ2-7, with no clear D. The CDR3 loop spans 14 amino acids. With 4 bases removed from V and 6 bases from J, the gap between germline ends came to 16 bases. Germline loops: CDR1 MNHEY, CDR2 SMNVEV (reference sequence).

This clonotype was observed a handful of times. The rearrangement links TRBV11-1 to TRBJ2-7; D unresolved. Between the trimmed V and J ends, which lost 4 bases and 4 bases, there was a span of 11 bases. This CDR3 contains 13 residues. Germline lookup yields CDR1 SGHAT and CDR2 FQDESV (reference sequence). CDR3 nucleotide sequence: TGTGCCAGCAGCTCCACATTTTTGTACGAGCAGTACTTC. Amino acids: CASSSTFLYEQYF.

The sample holds a few counts of this clonotype. V gene TRBV7-9 combines with J gene TRBJ1-1; no clear D. Trimming took 3 bases from V and 4 from J, leaving 9 bases between them. This CDR3 region has 13 residues. The V gene's germline CDR1 is SEHNR and CDR2 FQNEAQ (reference sequence). This chain's CDR3 is CASSFELVTEAFF. The CDR3 coding sequence is TGTGCCAGCAGCTTCGAGTTGGTCACTGAAGCTTTCTTT.